Listed below are T cell receptor beta chains from one sample, sequenced in a study of cytomegalovirus exposure and HLA in healthy donors. Sequencing was performed with immunoSEQ multiplex PCR; in TCRdb, only in-frame clones are kept and a portion is missing. Of roughly 100,000 clones in the sample, roughly 15% were seen once. Sequencing used PBMCs. Receptor source: a female donor in good health and CMV-seronegative. Each CDR3 is given with its conserved first and last residue. D genes are given only for firm matches. The size entry is marked missing in some rows and otherwise reads once, few, many or a size class.

j_call clone_size v_call d_call cdr3_nt cdr3_aa
TRBJ2-5 few TRBV29-1 TRBD1 TGCAGCGTTGAAGTTATGGGACAGGTCCAAGAGACCCAGTACTTC CSVEVMGQVQETQYF
TRBJ2-7 - TRBV19 - TGTGCCAGTAGTAGCCCAGGGACACCCACCTGGGAGCAGTACTTC CASSSPGTPTWEQYF
TRBJ1-2 few TRBV7-2 - TGTGCCAGCAGCTTAGAGCCGGTACATGGCTACACCTTC CASSLEPVHGYTF
TRBJ2-3 once TRBV2 TRBD2 TGTGCCAGCAGCGGAGCGGGAGGCACAGATACGCAGTATTTT CASSGAGGTDTQYF
TRBJ2-3 - TRBV5-8 TRBD2 TGTGCCAGCAGGAAGGGAGGGGGCACAGATACGCAGTATTTT CASRKGGGTDTQYF
TRBJ2-1 few TRBV4-3 TRBD2 TGCGCCAGCAGCCAAGATAGCGGGGGCTACAATGAGCAGTTCTTC CASSQDSGGYNEQFF
TRBJ1-1 few TRBV5-1 - TGCGCCAGCTCCCGGGGGGACACTGAAGCTTTCTTT CASSRGDTEAFF
TRBJ1-5 few TRBV19 TRBD1 TGTGCCAGTAGCCTGGACAGGGCGGTTCAGCCCCAGCATTTT CASSLDRAVQPQHF
TRBJ1-5 - TRBV4-3 - TGCGCCAGCAGCCAAGATCGTCGTCAGCCCCAGCATTTT CASSQDRRQPQHF
TRBJ2-2 few TRBV9 - TGTGCCAGCAGCCTCTACACCGGGGAGCTGTTTTTT CASSLYTGELFF
TRBJ2-7 - TRBV25-1 TRBD1 TGTGCCAGCAGTGAAGCCGGGACAGGGCTCTACGAGCAGTACTTC CASSEAGTGLYEQYF
TRBJ2-7 - TRBV29-1 TRBD1 TGCAGCGGTTGGACAGGGCCCTACGAGCAGTACTTC CSGWTGPYEQYF
TRBJ2-2 few TRBV6-5 - TGTGCCAGCAGGAGACACCTTAGGAACACCGGGGAGCTGTTTTTT CASRRHLRNTGELFF
TRBJ2-5 few TRBV6-1 - TGTGCCAGCAGTACCGAGAATAGGGGGATGGAGACCCAGTACTTC CASSTENRGMETQYF
TRBJ2-7 few TRBV7-8 TRBD2 TGTGCCAGCAGCGCGTCTAGCGGGATAACCTACGAGCAGTACTTC CASSASSGITYEQYF
TRBJ2-7 - TRBV5-4 TRBD1 TGTGCCAGCAGCTTGAATTCTGGGACAGGGAGCCACGAGCAGTACTTC CASSLNSGTGSHEQYF
TRBJ2-5 - TRBV7-6 - TGTGCCAGCAGCTTACAGGCAGGACACAAAGAGACCCAGTACTTC CASSLQAGHKETQYF
TRBJ2-1 - TRBV14 - TGTGCCAGCAGTCGGGAAATATACAATGAGCAGTTCTTC CASSREIYNEQFF
TRBJ1-2 few TRBV2 - TGTGCCAGCAGCCCCGGGACTCCAGTCCGCTACACCTTC CASSPGTPVRYTF
TRBJ2-2 - TRBV11-2 - TGTGCCAGCAGCCCATTCACCGGGGAGCTGTTTTTT CASSPFTGELFF
TRBJ2-1 once TRBV11-1 TRBD2 TGTGCCACTAACAGTATCCCGGGAGGCGATGAGCAGTTCTTC CATNSIPGGDEQFF
TRBJ1-5 few TRBV2 - TGTGCCAGCAGGGGGATCCAGGGCTATGGTCAGCCCCAGCATTTT CASRGIQGYGQPQHF
TRBJ1-5 - TRBV6-5 - TGTGCCAGCCAGGGCGATAGCAATCAGCCCCAGCATTTT CASQGDSNQPQHF
TRBJ2-1 - TRBV7-9 TRBD2 TGTGCCAGCAGCTCGTTAGCGGGAGGGAGGGATGAGCAGTTCTTC CASSSLAGGRDEQFF
TRBJ2-2 - TRBV7-9 TRBD2 TGTGCCAGCAGTAGAGCGGGGGGATTCACAGGGGAGCTGTTTTTT CASSRAGGFTGELFF
TRBJ2-2 few TRBV28 - TGTGCCAGCAGTTTGATAGCTGGCACCGGGGAGCTGTTTTTT CASSLIAGTGELFF
TRBJ1-5 few TRBV25-1 TRBD1 TGTGCCAGCAGTGCCACCGGGACAGGATTGGGCAATCAGCCCCAGCATTTT CASSATGTGLGNQPQHF
TRBJ2-3 few TRBV7-3 TRBD2 TGTGCCAGCAGCCCCCTTTATGTGACTAGCGGGTTCGATACGCAGTATTTT CASSPLYVTSGFDTQYF
TRBJ1-6 - TRBV9 - TGTGCCAGCAGTGGAGGAGCAGGGGCCTATAATTCACCCCTCCACTTT CASSGGAGAYNSPLHF
TRBJ2-7 - TRBV7-2 TRBD2 TGTGCCAGCAGGACGACTAGCGGGAGTCCCTACGAGCAGTACTTC CASRTTSGSPYEQYF
TRBJ1-5 - TRBV19 - TGTGCCAGTACCGACTACGGGAGTAGAGGGGATCAGCCCCAGCATTTT CASTDYGSRGDQPQHF
TRBJ2-3 - TRBV5-1 - TGCGCCAGCAGCCCGGAACGCGGCAGTAGAGATACGCAGTATTTT CASSPERGSRDTQYF
TRBJ1-5 - TRBV7-8 - TGTGCCAGCAGCGCACCGGGGGGTCAGCCCCAGCATTTT CASSAPGGQPQHF
TRBJ1-6 few TRBV6-1 - TGTGCCAGCAGGGAAGTCAATAATTCACCCCTCCACTTT CASREVNNSPLHF
TRBJ2-2 once TRBV18 TRBD1 TGTGCCAGCTCACCACAGATGAAAACAGGGGTCATCGGGGAGCTGTTTTTT CASSPQMKTGVIGELFF
TRBJ1-4 - TRBV5-1 - TGCGCCAGCAGGCAGGGGTACGAAGGCGAAAAACTGTTTTTT CASRQGYEGEKLFF
TRBJ2-1 - TRBV4-1 TRBD1 TGCGCCAGCCGCACCAGTAGGGACAGGGGGAACAATGAGCAGTTCTTC CASRTSRDRGNNEQFF